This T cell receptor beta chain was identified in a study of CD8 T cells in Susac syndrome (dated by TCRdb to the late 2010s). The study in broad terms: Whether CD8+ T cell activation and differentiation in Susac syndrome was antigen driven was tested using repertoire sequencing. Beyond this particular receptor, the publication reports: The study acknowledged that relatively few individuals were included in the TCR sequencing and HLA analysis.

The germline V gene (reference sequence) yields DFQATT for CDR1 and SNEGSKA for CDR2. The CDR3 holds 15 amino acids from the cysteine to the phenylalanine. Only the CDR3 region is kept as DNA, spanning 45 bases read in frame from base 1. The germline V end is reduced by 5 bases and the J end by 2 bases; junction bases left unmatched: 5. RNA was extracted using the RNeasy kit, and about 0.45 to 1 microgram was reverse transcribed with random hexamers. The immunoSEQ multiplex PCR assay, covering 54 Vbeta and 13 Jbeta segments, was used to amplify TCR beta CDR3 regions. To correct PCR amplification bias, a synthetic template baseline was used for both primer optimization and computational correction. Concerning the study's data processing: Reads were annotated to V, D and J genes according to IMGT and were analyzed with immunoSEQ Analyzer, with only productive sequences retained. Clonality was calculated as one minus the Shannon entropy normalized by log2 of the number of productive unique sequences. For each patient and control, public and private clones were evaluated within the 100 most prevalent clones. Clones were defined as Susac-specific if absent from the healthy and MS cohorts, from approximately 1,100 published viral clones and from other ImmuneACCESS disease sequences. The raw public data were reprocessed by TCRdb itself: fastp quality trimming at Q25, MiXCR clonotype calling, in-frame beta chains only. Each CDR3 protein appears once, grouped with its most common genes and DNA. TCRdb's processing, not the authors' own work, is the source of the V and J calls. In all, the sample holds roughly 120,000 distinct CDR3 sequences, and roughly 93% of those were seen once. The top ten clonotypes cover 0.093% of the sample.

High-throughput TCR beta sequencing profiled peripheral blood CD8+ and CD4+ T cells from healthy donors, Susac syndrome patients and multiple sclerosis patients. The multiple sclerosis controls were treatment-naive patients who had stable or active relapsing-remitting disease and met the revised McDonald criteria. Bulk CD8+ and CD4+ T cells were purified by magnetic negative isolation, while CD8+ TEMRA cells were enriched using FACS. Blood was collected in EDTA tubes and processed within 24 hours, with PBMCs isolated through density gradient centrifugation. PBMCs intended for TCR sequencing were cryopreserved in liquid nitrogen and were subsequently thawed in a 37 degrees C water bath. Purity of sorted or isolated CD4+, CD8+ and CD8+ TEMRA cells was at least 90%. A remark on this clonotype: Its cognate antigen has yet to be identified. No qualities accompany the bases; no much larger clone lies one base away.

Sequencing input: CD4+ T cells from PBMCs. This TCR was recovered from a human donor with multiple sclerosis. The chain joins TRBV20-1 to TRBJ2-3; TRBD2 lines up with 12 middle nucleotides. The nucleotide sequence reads TGCAGTGCTTATCGACTAGCGGGGGACACAGATACGCAGTATTTT. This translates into CSAYRLAGDTDTQYF.